This TCR beta chain was identified during a study of neoadjuvant anti-PD-1 for oral cavity cancer. In the study overall: Patients without progression received a fourth nivolumab dose around day 43, then surgical resection on days 50-56.

This table comes from immunoSEQ multiplex PCR, and its TCRdb copy is limited to in-frame clones, with some not included. This sample has about 72,000 clones, with 65% to 85% found just once. Germline V gives CDR1 SGHNT, CDR2 YYREEE (reference sequence). J was trimmed by 4 bases and V by 2 bases; bases with no gene match: 3. CDR3 length equals 15 residues. Findings and limits, study-wide: Higher pretreatment blood Treg/Th17 ratios correlated with higher pretreatment blood and lower post-treatment tumor TCRbeta clonality.

The patients had HPV-negative, locally advanced oral cavity squamous cell carcinoma. Details on this clone: As yet, its antigen is unknown.

The chain is built from TRBV5-4 and TRBJ2-5; 12 bases are shared with TRBD2. The input for sequencing was PBMCs, taken before nivolumab (anti-PD-1) treatment. The sequence derives from a person between 40 and 79 years old with oral cavity squamous cell carcinoma. CDR3 sequence: CASSLLAGGGETQYF. The CDR3 nucleotides read TGTGCCAGCAGCTTACTAGCGGGAGGTGGAGAGACCCAGTACTTC.